The clone carrying this T cell receptor beta chain was counted a few times. The trim removed 7 bases at V and 6 bases at J, leaving 5 bases unmatched. CDR3 size: 14 residues. Germline loops: CDR1 LNHDA, CDR2 SQIVND (reference sequence). Produced via immunoSEQ multiplex PCR; TCRdb's table is partial and in-frame only. Of approximately 68,000 clones in the sample, about 83% were seen once. The sample is drawn from a study of control samples from healthy donors and cancer patients. The material sequenced was blood. The chain is built from TRBV19 and TRBJ2-7; 14 bases are shared with TRBD2. This clonotype was sampled from a man in his 60s in good health. The CDR3 DNA reads as TGTGCCAGTAACCCAGGACTAGCGGGAGGCGAGCAGTACTTC. Its translation: CASNPGLAGGEQYF.